Below, 29 T cell receptor beta chains from the same sample are listed, as sequenced in a study of blood T cell repertoires in COVID-19. Measured with immunoSEQ multiplex PCR; TCRdb has only the in-frame clones, and not every one. The sample contains some 320,000 clones, under 90% of which appear only once. Sequenced material: PBMCs or T cells enriched from blood (not recorded which). The origin of the receptors is a man in his sixties who had recovered from COVID-19.

The V gene is TRBV2, the J gene TRBJ2-2, with TRBD1 identical over 7 bases. The CDR3 consists of 13 residues. Germline loops: CDR1 SNHLY, CDR2 FYNNEI. V gave up 7 bases and J gave up 4 bases; unmatched junction bases: 3. The CDR3 DNA reads as TGTGCCAGCATCTACAGGGGCACCGGGGAGCTGTTTTTT. Amino acids: CASIYRGTGELFF. The complete variable domain, with remaining parts taken from reference TRBV2 and TRBJ2-2, reads EPEVTQTPSHQVTQMGQEVILRCVPISNHLYFYWYRQILGQKVEFLVSFYNNEISEKSEIFDDQFSVERPDGSNFTLKIRSTKLEDSAMYFCASIYRGTGELFFGEGSRLTVL.

The chain uses TRBV2 and TRBJ1-4; possible D gene TRBD1, 5 bases. V lost 7 bases to trimming and J lost 4 bases, with 22 bases between them. Germline V gives CDR1 SNHLY, CDR2 FYNNEI. The CDR3 covers 17 residues. This CDR3 reads CASMKWGAGGYNEKLFF. The CDR3 DNA reads as TGTGCCAGCATGAAGTGGGGCGCGGGGGGATATAATGAAAAACTGTTTTTT.

V usage is TRBV13 and J usage is TRBJ2-7; 12 bases fit TRBD1. Germline CDR1 and CDR2: PRHDT and FYEKMQ (reference sequence). V gave up 5 bases and J gave up 4 bases; unmatched junction bases: 9. The CDR3 runs to 16 residues. CDR3 DNA sequence: TGTGCCAGCAGCCCGACCGGGACAGGGGGCTATTACGAGCAGTACTTC. Translating gives CASSPTGTGGYYEQYF.

About this clone: One junction end does not reproduce the germline sequence, and a read error may be involved. The chain employs TRBV28 and TRBJ2-4; the D gene is possibly TRBD2 (7 bases). The CDR3 is made up of 12 amino acids. Germline lookup yields CDR1 MDHEN and CDR2 SYDVKM. CDR3 in amino acids: CASSLRGGPGDF. For the CDR3, the DNA is TGTGCCAGCAGTTTGAGGGGGGGACCTGGGGACTTC.

The chain has TRBV5-5 and TRBJ2-7; TRBD1 agrees at 7 bases. This CDR3 has 14 residues. Germline assignment: CDR1 SGHKS and CDR2 YYEKEE (reference sequence). J was trimmed by 2 bases and V by 6 bases; bases with no gene match: 8. In DNA, the CDR3 is TGTGCCAGCACCCTTAGGGGACAGACCTACGAGCAGTACTTC. Its translation: CASTLRGQTYEQYF.

The chain recombines TRBV5-4 with TRBJ2-7; D unclear. Per germline, CDR1 SGHNT and CDR2 YYREEE (reference sequence). The V end lost 0 bases, the J end lost 3 bases, and 7 bases lay between the germline ends. This CDR3 comprises 13 residues. The CDR3 DNA reads TGTGCCAGCAGCTTGGACGGAGTCTACGAGCAGTACTTC. This encodes CASSLDGVYEQYF.

This sequence joins TRBV5-4 and TRBJ1-3; 7 bases agree with TRBD1. The germline V gene has CDR1 SGHNT and CDR2 YYREEE (reference sequence). V was pared by 4 bases and J by 4 bases, with 5 bases of the junction left unmatched. This CDR3 spans 14 amino acids. The CDR3, as DNA: TGTGCCAGCAGCATCACAGGGGACGGAAACACCATATATTTT. It is translated as CASSITGDGNTIYF.

This chain connects TRBV30 to TRBJ2-7, with 8 bases that match TRBD1. Per the germline V gene, CDR1 is GTSNPN and CDR2 is SVGIG (reference sequence). This CDR3 region has 14 residues. The junction had 6 bases not matched to a gene; V was cut back by 1 base and J by 4 bases. Here the CDR3 DNA reads TGTGCCTGGAGTGGTACAGGGGGAAGGTACGAGCAGTACTTC. It specifies CAWSGTGGRYEQYF.

This chain connects TRBV28 to TRBJ2-1; 10 positions match TRBD2. In germline, CDR1 is MDHEN, CDR2 SYDVKM. V gave up 2 bases and J gave up 2 bases; unmatched junction bases: 6. The CDR3 covers 17 residues. The CDR3 DNA follows: TGTGCCAGCAGTTTACCCCTAGCGGGAGAAGCCTACAATGAGCAGTTCTTC. It is translated as CASSLPLAGEAYNEQFF. Supplemented by reference TRBV28 and TRBJ2-1, the full variable domain reads DVKVTQSSRYLVKRTGEKVFLECVQDMDHENMFWYRQDPGLGLRLIYFSYDVKMKEKGDIPEGYSVSREKKERFSLILESASTNQTSMYLCASSLPLAGEAYNEQFFGPGTRLTVL.

The chain uses TRBV9 and TRBJ2-6, with D hard to call. This CDR3 comprises 18 residues. Between the trimmed V and J ends, which lost 3 bases and 1 base, there was a span of 17 bases. Germline CDR1 is SGDLS and CDR2 is YYNGEE. CDR3 in amino acids: CASSAVSRSYSGANVLTF. The CDR3 nucleotides are TGTGCCAGCAGCGCCGTCTCCAGGTCCTATTCTGGGGCCAACGTCCTGACTTTC.

J is TRBJ1-5 and V is TRBV4-1, with a possible D match to TRBD1 (5 bases). The CDR3 sequence is 14 residues long. Germline CDR1 reads MGHRA; CDR2 reads YSYEKL. The germline V and J ends were trimmed by 3 bases and 4 bases, with 10 bases remaining between them. The CDR3 region has the DNA TGCGCCAGCAGCCACGGACAAACAAATCAGCCCCAGCATTTT. Residues: CASSHGQTNQPQHF.

V usage is TRBV3-1 (or the pseudogene TRBV3-2) and J usage is TRBJ1-5; no reliable D call. V lost 1 base to trimming and J lost 8 bases, with 9 bases between them. The CDR3 spans 13 residues. Per the germline V gene, CDR1 is LGHDT and CDR2 is YNNKEL (reference sequence). CDR3 DNA: TGTGCCAGCAGCCAAGTAGGAGGTGAGCCCCAGCATTTT. Its translation is CASSQVGGEPQHF.

The chain carries TRBV6-5 and TRBJ1-5; 10 bases are a match to TRBD1. The CDR3 covers 15 residues. Germline V gives CDR1 MNHEY, CDR2 SVGAGI. The ends lost 6 bases at V and 7 bases at J; junction bases unmatched: 9. CDR3 bases: TGTGCCAGCAGCCGGGACAGGGGAGGGGAACAGCCCCAGCATTTT. Its translation is CASSRDRGGEQPQHF.

V usage is TRBV4-2 and J usage is TRBJ2-3; 11 bases map to TRBD2. This CDR3 has 17 residues. After removal of 2 bases from V and 4 bases from J, the junction contained 8 bases not matched to a gene. Germline CDR1 LGHNA, CDR2 YNFKEQ. The CDR3 protein is CASSQIVAGGPSDTQYF. The CDR3 DNA sequence: TGTGCCAGCAGCCAAATAGTAGCGGGAGGGCCATCAGATACGCAGTATTTT.

V and J are TRBV5-1 and TRBJ1-3; TRBD1 might be the D (6 bases). The V end was cut by 2 bases, the J end by 0 bases, with 12 bases between. Germline CDR1 reads SGHRS; CDR2 reads YFSETQ. CDR3 length: 16 residues. CDR3 sequence (DNA): TGCGCCAGCAGCTTAGGGGGTTCAGACTCTGGAAACACCATATATTTT. It yields the protein CASSLGGSDSGNTIYF.

The gene calls are TRBV7-8 and TRBJ2-1; 13 bases map to TRBD2. Germline CDR1 is SGHVS and CDR2 is FQNEAQ. V was clipped by 5 bases and J by 6 bases; unmatched bases: 13. CDR3 length: 18 amino acids. The CDR3 DNA sequence: TGTGCCAGCAGCATCAGACTAGCGGGAGGCCGTCGGGTCAATGAGCAGTTCTTC. The encoded protein is CASSIRLAGGRRVNEQFF.

V is TRBV24-1 and J is TRBJ1-2; 8 bases align to TRBD1. This CDR3 contains 13 residues. V lost 4 bases to trimming and J lost 6 bases; unmatched junction nucleotides: 3. Germline V gene lookup returns CDR1 KGHDR and CDR2 SFDVKD. CDR3 amino acids: CATSDQGANGYTF. In DNA form, the CDR3 reads TGTGCCACCAGTGACCAGGGGGCAAATGGCTACACCTTC.

The V and J genes are TRBV5-1 and TRBJ2-2; 10 bases fit TRBD1. From germline, CDR1 is SGHRS and CDR2 YFSETQ. This CDR3 is 15 amino acids long. V lost 7 bases and J lost 2; bases outside the gene matches: 5. CDR3 DNA sequence: TGCGCCAGCGCGGACAGGGGGTCAAACACCGGGGAGCTGTTTTTT. Amino acids: CASADRGSNTGELFF.

The rearrangement joins TRBV27 to TRBJ2-1, with 10 bases matching TRBD2. V lost 2 bases to trimming and J lost 4 bases; unmatched junction nucleotides: 14. CDR1 and CDR2 (germline): MNHEY, SMNVEV (reference sequence). The CDR3 is 19 residues long. The CDR3 protein is CASSLGLPASGSRYNEQFF. DNA for the CDR3: TGTGCCAGCAGTTTAGGCCTTCCAGCTAGCGGGAGTAGGTACAATGAGCAGTTCTTC.

This clone has only one observation. The chain uses TRBV2 and TRBJ2-5; TRBD1 matches 11 bases. The trim removed 4 bases at V and 5 bases at J, leaving 6 bases unmatched. This CDR3 has 15 residues. Germline assignment: CDR1 SNHLY and CDR2 FYNNEI. CDR3 nucleotides: TGTGCCAGCAGTGTTCAGGGACAGGGGGGTGAGACCCAGTACTTC. Residues: CASSVQGQGGETQYF.

This clone was observed a single time. The chain has TRBV19 and TRBJ2-1, with D hard to call. V was pared by 0 bases and J by 4 bases, with 7 bases between. Looked up from germline, CDR1 is LNHDA and CDR2 is SQIVND (reference sequence). The CDR3 sequence is 14 residues long. CDR3 sequence: CASSIDPPYNEQFF. In nucleotides, the CDR3 is TGTGCCAGTAGTATAGATCCCCCTTACAATGAGCAGTTCTTC.

This chain uses TRBV5-8 with TRBJ2-5; D perhaps matches TRBD1 (6 bases). With 5 bases removed from V and 9 bases from J, the gap between germline ends came to 14 bases. Germline-derived CDR1 and CDR2 are SGHTS and YDEGEE. The CDR3 covers 12 residues. CDR3: CASSTGLMAQYF. CDR3 nucleotides: TGTGCCAGCAGTACAGGGTTGATGGCCCAGTACTTC. Drawing the rest from reference TRBV5-8 and TRBJ2-5, the complete variable domain is EAGVTQSPTHLIKTRGQQATLRCSPISGHTSVYWYQQALGLGLQFLLWYDEGEERNRGNFPPRFSGRQFPNYSSELNVNALELEDSALYLCASSTGLMAQYFGPGTRLLVL.

The chain recombines TRBV2 with TRBJ1-6; 7 bases align to TRBD1. Germline assignment: CDR1 SNHLY and CDR2 FYNNEI. J gave up 4 bases and V 3 bases, and 9 bases lay outside the gene matches. This CDR3 comprises 17 residues. The CDR3 region is CASSDWGQILYNSPLHF. The CDR3 nucleotides read TGTGCCAGCAGTGACTGGGGACAGATACTTTATAATTCACCCCTCCACTTT.

The chain recombines TRBV7-2 with TRBJ2-1, with 10 bases that match TRBD2. The V gene's germline CDR1 is SGHTA and CDR2 FQGNSA. The CDR3 length is 15 residues. V gave up 2 bases and J gave up 8 bases; unmatched junction bases: 6. In DNA, the CDR3 is TGTGCCAGCAGCTTACGTTCTAGCGGGAGCTATGAGCAGTTCTTC. Translated, it gives CASSLRSSGSYEQFF. Variable domain in full (rest from reference TRBV7-2 and TRBJ2-1): GAGVSQSPSNKVTEKGKDVELRCDPISGHTALYWYRQSLGQGLEFLIYFQGNSAPDKSGLPSDRFSAERTGGSVSTLTIQRTQQEDSAVYLCASSLRSSGSYEQFFGPGTRLTVL.

The chain employs TRBV19 and TRBJ2-3; tentatively, D is TRBD2 (6 bases). This CDR3 spans 14 amino acids. V was clipped by 3 bases and J by 4 bases, with 11 bases between them. Germline V gives CDR1 LNHDA, CDR2 SQIVND (reference sequence). Written as DNA, the CDR3 is TGTGCCAGTAGTATTGGGACTGTCGCAGATACGCAGTATTTT. This gives the protein CASSIGTVADTQYF.

This clone was counted a single time. The chain couples TRBV2 to TRBJ2-3; maybe TRBD2 (6 bases). V lost 5 bases and J lost 0, with 12 bases in between. Per germline, CDR1 SNHLY and CDR2 FYNNEI. This CDR3 comprises 15 residues. The CDR3 sequence: CASSQFSGSTDTQYF. Here the CDR3 DNA reads TGTGCCAGCAGTCAATTTAGCGGAAGCACAGATACGCAGTATTTT.

The chain employs TRBV24-1 and TRBJ1-1; TRBD1 might be the D (5 bases). This CDR3 has 13 amino acids. V was pared by 5 bases and J by 5 bases, with 11 bases between. Germline V gene data show CDR1 as KGHDR and CDR2 as SFDVKD. CDR3 nucleotide sequence: TGTGCCACCAGTGCTGGGGCGCAGACTGAAGCTTTCTTT. This gives the protein CATSAGAQTEAFF.

This CDR3 reads CASSQGGGSYSYEQYF. The CDR3 DNA reads TGTGCCAGCAGCCAAGGAGGAGGATCCTACTCCTACGAGCAGTACTTC. The V call is TRBV3-1 (or the pseudogene TRBV3-2), the J call TRBJ2-7, with a weak D call TRBD2 (5 bases). The CDR3 sequence is 16 residues long. Trimming pared 1 base from V and 0 bases from J, leaving 13 bases between. The V gene's germline CDR1 is LGHDT and CDR2 YNNKEL (reference sequence).

The V call is TRBV7-2, the J call TRBJ1-3; D remains unclear. CDR3 length: 15 amino acids. V lost 2 bases and J 0 bases, leaving 8 bases between the germline ends. The V gene's germline CDR1 is SGHTA and CDR2 FQGNSA. CDR3 DNA: TGTGCCAGCAGCTTAAACAGCAACTCTGGAAACACCATATATTTT. This sequence encodes CASSLNSNSGNTIYF. Full variable domain (rest looked up from reference TRBV7-2 and TRBJ1-3): GAGVSQSPSNKVTEKGKDVELRCDPISGHTALYWYRQSLGQGLEFLIYFQGNSAPDKSGLPSDRFSAERTGGSVSTLTIQRTQQEDSAVYLCASSLNSNSGNTIYFGEGSWLTVV.